The source of this TCR beta chain is a study of diagnostic markers for celiac disease (dated by TCRdb to between 2020 and 2021). The germline V gene encodes CDR1 LGHDT and CDR2 YNNKEL (reference sequence). From the cysteine through the phenylalanine, the CDR3 covers 17 amino acids. No DNA appears here. No count is recorded, yet this clonotype rates as medium-sized (0.01 to 0.1%) from its frequency. Its antigen has not been determined. Reads for this sample came from an Illumina MiSeq. After TCRdb reprocessed the reads, each CDR3 protein sequence was kept as one row, without DNA. The table of this sample itemizes roughly 5,700 distinct CDR3 sequences. Approximately 6% of the sample belongs to the ten largest clones.

The specimen was either unsorted cells or a sorted T cell fraction (not recorded which). The sequence is built from TRBV3-1 and TRBJ2-1; TCRdb designates TRBD2, a call that cannot be tested without DNA. The sequence derives from a human donor. This table probably holds off-target reads from a library built for another chain. The CDR3 region reads CASSQDLLAGARNEQFF.